The T cell receptor (beta chain) under discussion was sequenced for a study of blood T cell repertoires in COVID-19. Study as a whole: Samples taken during acute and convalescent COVID-19 were collected in the United States, Italy and Spain. In each case, the material was cDNA or gDNA derived from T cells, B-cell-depleted T cells, or PBMCs.

Study processing details: Cell counts per sample came from amplifying reference gene primers. This table comes from immunoSEQ multiplex PCR, and its TCRdb copy is limited to in-frame clones, with some not included. V, J and clone size are those of that table, while D and trimming were read from the DNA. Among hundreds of thousands of clones listed, about 87% were seen once. Enrolled through a virtual design, the participants were between roughly 18 and 95 years of age and came from about two dozen US areas. This CDR3 region has 15 residues. V was clipped by 2 bases and J by 4 bases, with 12 bases between them. Germline V gene data show CDR1 as SGHTA and CDR2 as FQGTGA.

The source is a woman between 45 and 65 years old who had recovered from COVID-19. The sequenced material came from PBMCs or T cells enriched from blood (not recorded which). The rearrangement links TRBV7-3 to TRBJ2-1, with a weak D call TRBD1 (6 bases). The CDR3 reads CASSLVPGVYNEQFF. The DNA for the CDR3 is TGTGCCAGCAGCTTAGTGCCAGGGGTTTACAATGAGCAGTTCTTC.